The 13 T cell receptor beta chains below all came from one sample that was sequenced in a study of cytomegalovirus exposure and HLA in healthy donors. Primers included in the PCR were 60 Vbeta and 13 Jbeta primers. Method: immunoSEQ multiplex PCR; TCRdb's copy keeps in-frame clones and lacks some. There are about 190,000 clones in the sample; 70% to 90% occur only once, and roughly 2% lies in the top ten. The sample was PBMCs. These receptors originate from a woman younger than 35 in good health and CMV-seropositive.

The rearrangement joins TRBV6-6 to TRBJ1-3; D gene unclear. CDR1 MNHNY and CDR2 SVGAGI come from the germline V gene (reference sequence). This CDR3 has 14 amino acids. The V end was cut by 3 bases, the J end by 3 bases, with 9 bases between. CDR3 sequence reads: CASSYLVDGNTIYF. The CDR3 region has the DNA TGTGCCAGCAGTTATTTAGTAGATGGAAACACCATATATTTT.

This chain joins TRBV6-4 and TRBJ2-7, with D unclear. This CDR3 spans 12 amino acids. CDR1 is MRHNA, CDR2 SNTAGT, per germline. V was pared by 6 bases and J by 6 bases, with 12 bases between. Here the CDR3 DNA reads TGTGCCAGCAGGACCCTTACAGTCGAGCAGTACTTC. It specifies CASRTLTVEQYF.

V gene TRBV11-2 combines with J gene TRBJ1-5, with D uncertain. Per the germline V gene, CDR1 is SGHAT and CDR2 is FQNNGV. The V end lost 4 bases, the J end lost 9 bases, and 7 bases lay between the germline ends. The CDR3 extends over 11 amino acids. The CDR3 bases are TGTGCCAGCAGCTCACCAGGGCCCCAGCATTTT. This sequence encodes CASSSPGPQHF.

The V gene is TRBV7-8, the J gene TRBJ2-7, with D unresolved. The CDR3 extends over 15 amino acids. Per germline, CDR1 SGHVS and CDR2 FQNEAQ. V lost 1 base, J lost 0 bases, and 10 bases lay in between. The CDR3 nucleotides read TGTGCCAGCAGCTTAGGATTGTTAGCCTCCTACGAGCAGTACGTC. Its translation: CASSLGLLASYEQYV.

The J gene is TRBJ2-7, the V gene TRBV5-1, with 12 positions matching TRBD2. This CDR3 has 20 amino acids. J gave up 4 bases and V 2 bases, and 19 bases lay outside the gene matches. CDR1 and CDR2 (germline): SGHRS, YFSETQ. The CDR3 protein is CASSLYPGRRTSGGTYEQYV. Written as DNA, the CDR3 is TGCGCCAGCAGCTTATACCCGGGACGGAGAACTAGCGGGGGGACATACGAGCAGTACGTC.

This rearrangement joins TRBV6-5 to TRBJ2-3; 13 bases agree with TRBD2. The germline CDR1 and CDR2 sequences are MNHEY and SVGAGI. The CDR3 is made up of 16 amino acids. J lost 5 bases, V lost 4 bases, and 6 bases had no gene match. CDR3 DNA sequence: TGTGCCAGCAGTTCCCGGACTAGCGGGGGTGTAGATACGCAGTATTTT. It yields the protein CASSSRTSGGVDTQYF.

The chain carries TRBV11-2 and TRBJ2-7, with D possibly matching TRBD2 (6 bases). The germline gives CDR1 SGHAT, CDR2 FQNNGV. There are 15 residues in the CDR3. Deletions cut 5 bases from V and 1 base from J, with 15 bases between. The CDR3 DNA reads TGTGCCAGCAGCCCCGGCGGAGGGAGTTCCTACGAGCAGTACTTC. It codes for CASSPGGGSSYEQYF.

CDR3 region: CASSERQGPNQPQHF. CDR3 nucleotide sequence: TGTGCCAGTAGTGAACGACAGGGCCCCAATCAGCCCCAGCATTTT. The gene calls are TRBV19 and TRBJ1-5; 7 bases match TRBD1. The CDR3 loop spans 15 amino acids. V trimming: 5 bases; J trimming: 3 bases; junction bases outside the gene matches: 7. Germline-derived CDR1 and CDR2 are LNHDA and SQIVND (reference sequence).

The chain's CDR3 is CSVVQGGIDTEAFF. The CDR3 DNA follows: TGCAGCGTTGTGCAGGGCGGGATCGACACTGAAGCTTTCTTT. The rearrangement uses TRBV29-1 and TRBJ1-1; D possibly corresponds to TRBD1 (5 bases). The CDR3 totals 14 residues. Trimming took 4 bases from V and 3 from J, leaving 15 bases between them. Germline V CDR1 and CDR2: SQVTM, ANQGSEA.

The rearrangement links TRBV14 to TRBJ1-6, with 7 bases aligning to TRBD1. V gave up 4 bases and J gave up 10 bases; unmatched junction bases: 7. The CDR3 is made up of 14 amino acids. Germline V gene data show CDR1 as SGHDN and CDR2 as FVKESK. The DNA for the CDR3 is TGTGCCAGCAGCCGTGACAGGGTAGGATCACCCCTCCACTTT. Its protein product is CASSRDRVGSPLHF.

The chain carries TRBV7-9 and TRBJ2-1; weak D call: TRBD2 (5 bases). Germline lookup yields CDR1 SEHNR and CDR2 FQNEAQ (reference sequence). The CDR3 is made up of 13 amino acids. The V end was cut by 7 bases, the J end by 7 bases, with 14 bases between. The CDR3 DNA reads TGTGCCAGCACTCGGGGTCTGCGAAATGAGCAGTTCTTC. As protein: CASTRGLRNEQFF. The whole variable domain, remainder taken from reference TRBV7-9 and TRBJ2-1, is DTGVSQNPRHKITKRGQNVTFRCDPISEHNRLYWYRQTLGQGPEFLTYFQNEAQLEKSRLLSDRFSAERPKGSFSTLEIQRTEQGDSAMYLCASTRGLRNEQFFGPGTRLTVL.

The gene calls are TRBV7-9 and TRBJ2-5; 7 nucleotides agree with TRBD1. This CDR3 region has 15 residues. The V gene end was trimmed by 5 bases and the J gene end by 2 bases; junction bases not matched to a gene: 8. The germline V gene encodes CDR1 SEHNR and CDR2 FQNEAQ (reference sequence). CDR3 coding DNA: TGTGCCAGCAGCCCTAACGGGACAGCTCAAGAGACCCAGTACTTC. Translation: CASSPNGTAQETQYF.

CDR3 amino acids: CASSGIAGKSSLGELFF. The CDR3 region has the DNA TGCGCCAGCAGCGGGATAGCGGGGAAATCATCCCTCGGGGAGCTGTTTTTT. The chain joins TRBV4-3 to TRBJ2-2; 8 positions match TRBD2. CDR1 LGHNA and CDR2 YSLEER come from the germline V gene. V shed 5 bases, J shed 7 bases, and the junction held 15 bases outside the gene matches. The CDR3 is made up of 17 amino acids.